The rows below give T cell receptor beta chains drawn from one sample of a study of T-cell memory formation after mild COVID-19. MiXCR, run by TCRdb on the 5' RACE reads, gives a single entry per CDR3 protein. In the table there are 300,000 to 350,000 distinct CDR3 sequences, approximately 14% of which are singletons. Source material: PBMCs or a T cell subset sorted from them (not recorded which). These TCRs come from a young man who had mild COVID-19 (a few samples of this study predate the infection). Cell type and time point are not known. Each CDR3 is given with its conserved first and last residue. The D gene is left open where the match is weak. Only some rows state a clone size, as once, few, many or a class for expanded clones.

CDR3 protein: CASSGVMGGEETQYF; CDR3 DNA: TGTGCCAGCAGCGGTGTGATGGGAGGAGAGGAGACCCAGTACTTC; J gene: TRBJ2-5; clone size: few; V gene: TRBV5-6; D gene: -
CDR3 protein: CASMGVQETQYF; CDR3 DNA: TGCGCCAGCATGGGGGTACAAGAGACCCAGTACTTC; J gene: TRBJ2-5; clone size: -; V gene: TRBV5-1; D gene: -
CDR3 protein: CASRACEQFF; CDR3 DNA: TGCGCCAGCCGCGCGTGTGAGCAGTTCTTC; J gene: TRBJ2-1; clone size: many; V gene: TRBV23-1; D gene: -
CDR3 protein: CASSVGGLNTDTQYF; CDR3 DNA: TGTGCCAGCAGCGTAGGGGGGCTTAACACAGATACGCAGTATTTT; J gene: TRBJ2-3; clone size: few; V gene: TRBV9; D gene: -
CDR3 protein: CATSDPDRAEQFF; CDR3 DNA: TGTGCCACCAGTGATCCGGACAGGGCCGAGCAGTTCTTC; J gene: TRBJ2-1; clone size: many; V gene: TRBV24-1; D gene: TRBD1
CDR3 protein: CASSQQGAPNAFF; CDR3 DNA: TGTGCCAGCAGCCAACAAGGGGCCCCGAATGCTTTCTTT; J gene: TRBJ1-1; clone size: -; V gene: TRBV3-1; D gene: -
CDR3 protein: CASSLGNSDTQYF; CDR3 DNA: TGTGCCAGCAGCTTAGGGAACTCAGATACGCAGTATTTT; J gene: TRBJ2-3; clone size: -; V gene: TRBV7-8; D gene: -
CDR3 protein: CASSSTELETGVQWGELFF; CDR3 DNA: TGTGCCAGCAGCTCCACGGAGTTGGAGACAGGCGTGCAGTGGGGGGAGCTGTTTTTT; J gene: TRBJ2-2; clone size: many; V gene: TRBV7-9; D gene: -
CDR3 protein: CSAQGRRGGPYNEQFF; CDR3 DNA: TGCAGTGCCCAAGGACGGCGGGGGGGTCCCTACAATGAGCAGTTCTTC; J gene: TRBJ2-1; clone size: -; V gene: TRBV20-1; D gene: TRBD2
CDR3 protein: CASSLAPGSDTGELFF; CDR3 DNA: TGTGCCAGCAGCTTAGCCCCGGGAAGCGACACCGGGGAGCTGTTTTTT; J gene: TRBJ2-2; clone size: -; V gene: TRBV7-6; D gene: -
CDR3 protein: CASSESPPANYGYTF; CDR3 DNA: TGTGCCAGCAGTGAATCTCCGCCAGCCAACTATGGCTACACCTTC; J gene: TRBJ1-2; clone size: -; V gene: TRBV25-1; D gene: -
CDR3 protein: CASSLGQGSYNEQFF; CDR3 DNA: TGTGCCAGCAGCTTAGGACAGGGCTCCTACAATGAGCAGTTCTTC; J gene: TRBJ2-1; clone size: many; V gene: TRBV5-4; D gene: TRBD1
CDR3 protein: CASSLVVGLASSYEQYF; CDR3 DNA: TGTGCCAGCAGCTTAGTGGTCGGACTAGCGAGCTCCTACGAGCAGTACTTC; J gene: TRBJ2-7; clone size: few; V gene: TRBV11-2; D gene: TRBD2
CDR3 protein: CASNPSAGRTDTQYF; CDR3 DNA: TGTGCCAGCAATCCCTCTGCGGGCCGCACAGATACGCAGTATTTT; J gene: TRBJ2-3; clone size: -; V gene: TRBV7-2; D gene: -
CDR3 protein: CSAPGLAGGNEQFF; CDR3 DNA: TGCAGTGCACCGGGACTAGCGGGGGGAAATGAGCAGTTCTTC; J gene: TRBJ2-1; clone size: few; V gene: TRBV20-1; D gene: TRBD2
CDR3 protein: CASSPILGAGGLEETQYF; CDR3 DNA: TGTGCCAGCTCACCAATCTTGGGGGCAGGGGGCTTGGAAGAGACCCAGTACTTC; J gene: TRBJ2-5; clone size: few; V gene: TRBV18; D gene: TRBD1
CDR3 protein: CASSLSSGGVVTQYF; CDR3 DNA: TGTGCCAGCAGTTTATCCAGCGGGGGGGTTGTTACGCAGTATTTT; J gene: TRBJ2-3; clone size: -; V gene: TRBV12-3/TRBV12-4; D gene: TRBD2
CDR3 protein: CSARDAGAPGANVLTF; CDR3 DNA: TGCAGTGCTAGAGATGCGGGGGCGCCGGGGGCCAACGTCCTGACTTTC; J gene: TRBJ2-6; clone size: few; V gene: TRBV20-1; D gene: -
CDR3 protein: CASRQNRVSNQPQHF; CDR3 DNA: TGTGCCAGCCGTCAGAACAGGGTTAGCAATCAGCCCCAGCATTTT; J gene: TRBJ1-5; clone size: -; V gene: TRBV27; D gene: -
CDR3 protein: CASTLGTDTQYF; CDR3 DNA: TGCGCCAGCACCTTGGGCACAGATACGCAGTATTTT; J gene: TRBJ2-3; clone size: few; V gene: TRBV5-1; D gene: -
CDR3 protein: CASSYSRGGTGSPLHF; CDR3 DNA: TGTGCCAGCAGTTACTCGAGGGGGGGGACTGGGTCACCCCTCCACTTT; J gene: TRBJ1-6; clone size: -; V gene: TRBV6-5; D gene: -
CDR3 protein: CASSIGTSGGNEQFF; CDR3 DNA: TGCGCCAGCAGCATCGGGACTAGCGGAGGGAATGAGCAGTTCTTC; J gene: TRBJ2-1; clone size: -; V gene: TRBV5-1; D gene: TRBD2
CDR3 protein: CASSQEDWQLNTEAFF; CDR3 DNA: TGTGCCAGCAGCCAAGAAGATTGGCAGTTGAACACTGAAGCTTTCTTT; J gene: TRBJ1-1; clone size: few; V gene: TRBV14; D gene: -
CDR3 protein: CASSLAQTSTDTQYF; CDR3 DNA: TGCGCCAGCAGCTTGGCCCAAACAAGCACAGATACGCAGTATTTT; J gene: TRBJ2-3; clone size: few; V gene: TRBV5-1; D gene: -
CDR3 protein: CASSQERFGQPQHF; CDR3 DNA: TGCGCCAGCAGCCAAGAACGATTCGGTCAGCCCCAGCATTTT; J gene: TRBJ1-5; clone size: -; V gene: TRBV4-3; D gene: -
CDR3 protein: CASSQNRQGGTEAFF; CDR3 DNA: TGTGCCAGCAGCCAGAACCGACAGGGGGGCACTGAAGCTTTCTTT; J gene: TRBJ1-1; clone size: -; V gene: TRBV14; D gene: TRBD1
CDR3 protein: CASKSDEKLFF; CDR3 DNA: TGTGCCAGCAAATCCGATGAAAAACTGTTTTTT; J gene: TRBJ1-4; clone size: -; V gene: TRBV28; D gene: -
CDR3 protein: CASSPGWGGRDEQYF; CDR3 DNA: TGTGCCAGCAGCCCGGGCTGGGGGGGGAGAGACGAGCAGTACTTC; J gene: TRBJ2-7; clone size: -; V gene: TRBV12-3/TRBV12-4; D gene: TRBD2
CDR3 protein: CASILRGYGGGATDTQYF; CDR3 DNA: TGTGCCAGCATTCTCCGCGGGTACGGGGGGGGCGCCACAGATACGCAGTATTTT; J gene: TRBJ2-3; clone size: few; V gene: TRBV5-5; D gene: TRBD2
CDR3 protein: CASSLGTSGGRTDTQYF; CDR3 DNA: TGCGCCAGCAGCTTAGGGACTAGCGGGGGAAGAACAGATACGCAGTATTTT; J gene: TRBJ2-3; clone size: -; V gene: TRBV5-1; D gene: TRBD2